This T cell receptor (beta chain) emerged from a study of cytomegalovirus exposure and HLA in healthy donors. Notes on the study in general: While the bulk of TCR sequences proved rare, some public TCRs turned up in many donors.

Primers for the PCR totalled 60 Vbeta and 13 Jbeta. Profiled with immunoSEQ multiplex PCR; TCRdb holds only in-frame clones, not every one. The data contain some 140,000 clones, 73% of them singletons. Comment on this clone: No antigen is known for it.

The V gene's germline CDR1 is KGHSH and CDR2 LQKENI. CDR3 length equals 16 residues. With 3 bases clipped from V and 2 bases from J, the junction kept 9 bases outside the gene matches. This chain uses TRBV18 with TRBJ2-5; 7 bases match TRBD2. Sequenced sample: PBMCs. This clonotype originated in a woman aged 40-49 years in good health and CMV-seronegative. The CDR3 protein is CASSPLSGGGQETQYF. The DNA for the CDR3 is TGTGCCAGCTCACCGCTCTCCGGCGGGGGACAAGAGACCCAGTACTTC.